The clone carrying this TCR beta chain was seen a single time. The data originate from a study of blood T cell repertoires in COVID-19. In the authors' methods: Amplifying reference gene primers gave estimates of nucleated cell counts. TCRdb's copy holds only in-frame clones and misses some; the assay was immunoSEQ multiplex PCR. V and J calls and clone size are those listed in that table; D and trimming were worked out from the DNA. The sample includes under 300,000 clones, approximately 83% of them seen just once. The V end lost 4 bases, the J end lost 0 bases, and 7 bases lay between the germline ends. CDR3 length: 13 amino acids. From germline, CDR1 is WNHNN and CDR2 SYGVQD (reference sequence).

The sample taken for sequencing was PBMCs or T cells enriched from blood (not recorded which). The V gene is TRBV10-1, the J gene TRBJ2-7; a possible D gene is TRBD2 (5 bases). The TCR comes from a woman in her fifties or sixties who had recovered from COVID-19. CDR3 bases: TGCGCCAGCAGTGCAGCGGTCTCCTACGAGCAGTACTTC. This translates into CASSAAVSYEQYF.